These 32 T cell receptor beta chains were sequenced from one sample in a study of blood T cell repertoires in COVID-19 (TCRdb year 2020). Library preparation used the immunoSEQ multiplex PCR assay. Sourced from immuneACCESS, this table was stored by TCRdb with only in-frame sequences that have V and J called. A share of the clones is absent; for the studies checked, an unresolved V gene accounts for under half, and the remainder has no known explanation. Present in this sample are a few hundred thousand clones, about 86% of which were seen just once. Jointly, the top ten make up about 4.1% of the sample. Material for sequencing was PBMCs or T cells enriched from blood (not recorded which). The receptors stem from a woman aged 35 to 49 with acute COVID-19.

The CDR3 nucleotides are TGTGCCAGCAGCTTCACAGGGGACTCCATCTACGAGCAGTACTTC. Its protein product is CASSFTGDSIYEQYF. The chain is built from TRBV11-2 and TRBJ2-7, with D tentatively TRBD1 (7 bases). Germline loops: CDR1 SGHAT, CDR2 FQNNGV. The CDR3 sequence is 15 residues long. V was cut by 3 bases and J by 3 bases, with 15 bases left in between.

The chain joins TRBV2 to TRBJ2-3; 10 bases align to TRBD2. The V gene end was trimmed by 3 bases and the J gene end by 11 bases; junction bases not matched to a gene: 8. The CDR3 covers 14 residues. Germline assignment: CDR1 SNHLY and CDR2 FYNNEI. CDR3 sequence (DNA): TGTGCCAGCAGTGACGGTGTTAGCGGGAGGAGGCAGTATTTT. Translated: CASSDGVSGRRQYF.

This clone occurred many times. V gene TRBV21-1 combines with J gene TRBJ2-1; TRBD2 reflects the table's D call only, with no check against the DNA. TRBV21-1 represents a pseudogene. This CDR3 comprises 14 residues. CDR3: CASSSGSSYNEQFF. CDR3 bases: TGTGCCAGCAGTAGCGGGAGCTCCTACAATGAGCAGTTCTTC.

This clone appeared a single time. The chain uses TRBV27 and TRBJ2-7; a weak D match, TRBD2 (5 bases). V lost 3 bases to trimming and J lost 6 bases, with 18 bases between them. The CDR3 is made up of 15 amino acids. Germline-derived CDR1 and CDR2 are MNHEY and SMNVEV (reference sequence). This CDR3 is CASSFGSVWSGEQYF. CDR3 coding DNA: TGTGCCAGCAGTTTTGGGTCGGTTTGGAGCGGCGAGCAGTACTTC.

This chain joins TRBV3-1 (or the pseudogene TRBV3-2) and TRBJ2-2; 11 bases match TRBD1. V dropped 3 bases and J dropped 6; count of bases not matched to a gene: 0. CDR3 length: 14 residues. Germline V gene sequence: CDR1 LGHDT, CDR2 YNNKEL (reference sequence). CDR3 residues: CASSQGQGAGELFF. In nucleotides, the CDR3 is TGTGCCAGCAGCCAGGGACAGGGGGCCGGGGAGCTGTTTTTT.

This sequence joins TRBV27 and TRBJ1-1; the D is unclear. V shed 8 bases and J shed 4 bases, with 17 bases lying between them. Germline CDR1 is MNHEY and CDR2 is SMNVEV (reference sequence). This CDR3 comprises 14 residues. CDR3 sequence: CASAFGGSGTEAFF. The CDR3 nucleotides are TGTGCCAGCGCATTTGGAGGGTCTGGCACTGAAGCTTTCTTT.

This chain connects TRBV11-2 to TRBJ1-5; TRBD1 might be the D (5 bases). The CDR3 consists of 15 residues. Germline-derived CDR1 and CDR2 are SGHAT and FQNNGV. V was shortened by 3 bases and J by 10 bases, with 19 bases between the two germline ends. CDR3 sequence reads: CASSLGLDPISPQHF. The CDR3, as DNA: TGTGCCAGCAGCTTGGGGCTCGATCCAATAAGCCCCCAGCATTTT.

The chain is built from TRBV18 and TRBJ1-1; D uncertain. The CDR3 extends over 13 amino acids. The V end was cut by 0 bases, the J end by 7 bases, with 9 bases between. CDR1 and CDR2 from the germline V gene are KGHSH and LQKENI. The CDR3 here is CASSPPLSHEAFF. The CDR3 DNA reads TGTGCCAGCTCACCACCACTTAGTCATGAAGCTTTCTTT.

This clone appeared a few times. The J gene is TRBJ2-5, the V gene TRBV4-3, with 12 bases aligning to TRBD2. Losses at the gene ends were 1 base for V and 7 bases for J; bases not matched to a gene: 13. Germline CDR1 and CDR2: LGHNA and YSLEER. CDR3 length equals 18 residues. The CDR3 nucleotides are TGCGCCAGCAGCCAAGCGCCCGTACTAGCGGGAGGTGTAGGGACCCAGTACTTC. Protein product: CASSQAPVLAGGVGTQYF.

The V gene is TRBV15, the J gene TRBJ1-5; the D is unclear. The germline V and J ends were trimmed by 0 bases and 1 base, with 7 bases remaining between them. This CDR3 is 15 amino acids long. Germline lookup yields CDR1 LNHNV and CDR2 YYDKDF (reference sequence). CDR3 amino acids: CATSRDRGSNQPQHF. The CDR3 DNA is TGTGCCACCAGCAGAGATCGGGGAAGCAATCAGCCCCAGCATTTT. The entire variable domain, with the rest obtained from reference TRBV15 and TRBJ1-5, is as follows: DAMVIQNPRYQVTQFGKPVTLSCSQTLNHNVMYWYQQKSSQAPKLLFHYYDKDFNNEADTPDNFQSRRPNTSFCFLDIRSPGLGDTAMYLCATSRDRGSNQPQHFGDGTRLSIL.

The gene calls are TRBV18 and TRBJ2-1, with D tentatively TRBD1 (5 bases). The CDR3 extends over 16 amino acids. The ends were cut back, 4 bases at V and 1 base at J, with 14 bases in the middle. Germline CDR1 reads KGHSH; CDR2 reads LQKENI. The CDR3: CASSRTPKQSYNEQFF. CDR3 bases: TGTGCCAGCTCACGGACACCGAAACAATCCTACAATGAGCAGTTCTTC.

The rearrangement joins TRBV9 to TRBJ1-2; D ambiguous. Germline CDR1 is SGDLS and CDR2 is YYNGEE. This CDR3 region has 16 residues. Trimming stripped 0 bases from V and 4 bases from J, with 16 bases between. The CDR3 region is CASSVDGRNLPYGYTF. DNA for the CDR3: TGTGCCAGCAGCGTAGACGGTCGCAACCTCCCCTATGGCTACACCTTC.

CDR3 nucleotide sequence: TGTGCCAGTAGCAAAGGGGGTCCCGGATACAATGAGCAGTTCTTC. Translating it yields CASSKGGPGYNEQFF. The chain recombines TRBV19 with TRBJ2-1; perhaps TRBD1 as D (6 bases). There are 15 residues in the CDR3. From germline, CDR1 is LNHDA and CDR2 SQIVND (reference sequence). The germline V and J ends were trimmed by 6 bases and 4 bases, with 16 bases remaining between them.

This clone was seen more than once but under ten times. The gene calls are TRBV29-1 and TRBJ1-1; 7 nucleotides agree with TRBD1. Germline V gene lookup returns CDR1 SQVTM and CDR2 ANQGSEA. The length of the CDR3 is 15 residues. Trimming took 5 bases from V and 0 from J; bases not matched to a gene: 9. CDR3 amino acids: CSVRGAGGLNTEAFF. CDR3 bases: TGCAGCGTTAGGGGGGCAGGGGGGCTGAACACTGAAGCTTTCTTT.

This sequence joins TRBV21-1 and TRBJ1-3; the table's D call, TRBD1, was not checked against the DNA. TRBV21-1 is given as a pseudogene. The CDR3 length is 19 residues. The CDR3 coding sequence is TGTGCCAGCAGCTCATCTACAGGGGTTCTACTGAGGTCTGGAAACACCATATATTTT. The encoded protein is CASSSSTGVLLRSGNTIYF.

The CDR3 is CASTGGGAYGYTF. Written as DNA, the CDR3 is TGTGCCAGCACCGGGGGGGGCGCCTATGGCTACACCTTC. This rearrangement joins TRBV6-5 to TRBJ1-2; D might be TRBD1 (6 bases). The CDR3 has 13 amino acids. V lost 7 bases and J lost 4, with 13 bases in between. Germline V lookup: CDR1 MNHEY, CDR2 SVGAGI.

This clone turned up a few times. The rearrangement uses TRBV19 and TRBJ2-4; 7 bases agree with TRBD1. Germline CDR1 is LNHDA and CDR2 is SQIVND (reference sequence). V was clipped by 5 bases and J by 8 bases; unmatched bases: 9. The CDR3 sequence is 14 residues long. The CDR3 here is CASSAGTVGDIQYF. In DNA form, the CDR3 reads TGTGCCAGTAGTGCCGGGACAGTAGGGGACATTCAGTACTTC.

The gene calls are TRBV2 and TRBJ1-2; weak D call: TRBD1 (6 bases). This CDR3 spans 17 amino acids. The germline V gene encodes CDR1 SNHLY and CDR2 FYNNEI. V lost 7 bases and J 5 bases, leaving 26 bases between the germline ends. CDR3 in amino acids: CASKELSGGGLAYGYTF. In DNA, the CDR3 is TGTGCCAGCAAAGAGCTTTCGGGAGGGGGGCTAGCGTATGGCTACACCTTC.

This clone showed up many times. The CDR3 here is CASSGLATYNEQFF. CDR3 bases: TGTGCCAGCAGCGGACTAGCGACATACAATGAGCAGTTCTTC. The chain joins TRBV5-6 to TRBJ2-1; 9 bases fit TRBD2. The CDR3 extends over 14 amino acids. Germline lookup yields CDR1 SGHDT and CDR2 YYEEEE. J gave up 4 bases and V 4 bases, and 3 bases lay outside the gene matches.

The chain combines TRBV6-5 with TRBJ2-7; a weak D match, TRBD2 (6 bases). CDR1 and CDR2 (germline): MNHEY, SVGAGI. V was shortened by 10 bases and J by 3 bases, with 19 bases between the two germline ends. CDR3 length: 14 amino acids. Written as DNA, the CDR3 is TGTGCCACTTTCTCGCGGGACCCCCTCTACGAGCAGTACTTC. It translates to CATFSRDPLYEQYF.

The CDR3 region is CASRSQGTGETQYF. In nucleotides, the CDR3 is TGCGCCAGCCGGTCACAGGGGACCGGGGAGACCCAGTACTTC. The gene calls are TRBV5-1 and TRBJ2-5; 7 bases agree with TRBD1. The germline V gene encodes CDR1 SGHRS and CDR2 YFSETQ. This CDR3 is built from 14 residues. V trimming: 7 bases; J trimming: 5 bases; junction bases outside the gene matches: 11.

The chain is built from TRBV10-1 and TRBJ1-5; 8 positions match TRBD1. The germline V gene has CDR1 WNHNN and CDR2 SYGVQD (reference sequence). The V segment lost 0 bases and the J segment 6 bases; nucleotides outside the gene matches: 7. The CDR3 sequence is 16 residues long. The CDR3 reads CASSESTSGQGQPQHF. CDR3 DNA: TGCGCCAGCAGTGAGTCGACTTCCGGACAGGGTCAGCCCCAGCATTTT.

As concerns this clone: Compared with germline, one end of the junction differs, possibly owing to a read error. The chain employs TRBV7-3 and TRBJ2-2; 7 bases are shared with TRBD1. The CDR3 extends over 16 amino acids. Germline values: CDR1 SGHTA, CDR2 FQGTGA. This CDR3 reads CASSVTGTENTGELFF. As DNA, the CDR3 is TGTGCCAGCAGCGTAACCGGGACAGAGAACACCGGGGAGCTGTTTTTT.

This chain uses TRBV9 with TRBJ1-3; D is unclear. CDR1 is SGDLS, CDR2 YYNGEE, per germline. V gave up 0 bases and J gave up 9 bases, with 13 bases separating them. The CDR3 length is 14 residues. CDR3 DNA sequence: TGTGCCAGCAGCGTAGATCCGGAGTTCGCCACCATATATTTT. It specifies CASSVDPEFATIYF.

V is TRBV13 and J is TRBJ2-7; maybe TRBD1 (6 bases). The CDR3 loop spans 16 amino acids. The germline gives CDR1 PRHDT, CDR2 FYEKMQ (reference sequence). With 5 bases removed from V and 6 bases from J, the gap between germline ends came to 23 bases. The CDR3 region is CASSAYSGQGLSEQYF. CDR3 bases: TGTGCCAGCAGCGCCTATTCGGGACAAGGCCTGTCCGAGCAGTACTTC.

The chain joins TRBV11-2 to TRBJ1-1; TRBD1 aligns across 9 bases. CDR3 length: 15 residues. J was trimmed by 6 bases and V by 0 bases; bases with no gene match: 5. Per the germline V gene, CDR1 is SGHAT and CDR2 is FQNNGV. The CDR3 here is CASSLDPGQGAEAFF. DNA for the CDR3: TGTGCCAGCAGCTTAGATCCGGGACAGGGAGCTGAAGCTTTCTTT.

The chain carries TRBV11-3 and TRBJ2-1; 11 bases map to TRBD2. With 3 bases clipped from V and 7 bases from J, the junction kept 11 bases outside the gene matches. Looked up from germline, CDR1 is SGHNT and CDR2 is YENEEA. The CDR3 loop spans 17 amino acids. The chain's CDR3 is CASSLIDWLAGGNEQFF. The CDR3 coding sequence is TGTGCCAGCAGCTTGATTGATTGGCTAGCGGGGGGAAATGAGCAGTTCTTC.

This clone has only one observation. This sequence joins TRBV11-2 and TRBJ2-1; D is ambiguous. V dropped 7 bases and J dropped 3 bases, with 13 bases sitting between them. The germline CDR1 and CDR2 sequences are SGHAT and FQNNGV. The CDR3 has 14 amino acids. CDR3 residues: CASTNSIYYNEQFF. The CDR3 bases are TGTGCCAGCACCAACAGTATTTACTACAATGAGCAGTTCTTC.

This clone was seen more than once but under ten times. This chain connects TRBV27 to TRBJ2-7; 12 nucleotides align to TRBD2. This CDR3 is built from 18 residues. J was trimmed by 3 bases and V by 5 bases; bases with no gene match: 14. Per germline, CDR1 MNHEY and CDR2 SMNVEV (reference sequence). Here the CDR3 DNA reads TGTGCCAGCAGTCTACGGACTAGCGGGACGAGTAACGGCTACGAGCAGTACTTC. Translating it yields CASSLRTSGTSNGYEQYF.

V usage is TRBV19 and J usage is TRBJ2-1; TRBD2 is a possible D gene (5 bases). Deletions cut 9 bases from V and 5 bases from J, with 14 bases between. Germline V lookup: CDR1 LNHDA, CDR2 SQIVND (reference sequence). The CDR3 length is 13 residues. CDR3 loop: CASRPPTNNEQFF. In DNA, the CDR3 is TGTGCCAGCCGGCCCCCGACTAACAATGAGCAGTTCTTC.

The rearrangement joins TRBV7-9 to TRBJ1-1; D is ambiguous. Per the germline V gene, CDR1 is SEHNR and CDR2 is FQNEAQ (reference sequence). Trimming took 2 bases from V and 3 from J, leaving 7 bases between them. The CDR3 length is 13 residues. This chain's CDR3 is CASSLRLDTEAFF. The CDR3 region has the DNA TGTGCCAGCAGCTTACGGCTAGACACTGAAGCTTTCTTT.

This clone was counted only a few times. This chain uses TRBV6-5 with TRBJ2-7; D is possibly TRBD2 (5 bases). CDR1 and CDR2 from the germline V gene are MNHEY and SVGAGI. V gave up 6 bases and J gave up 0 bases, with 15 bases separating them. This CDR3 has 15 amino acids. In DNA form, the CDR3 reads TGTGCCAGCAGCTCGCGGGTCGGCGCCTCCTACGAGCAGTACTTC. Its protein is CASSSRVGASYEQYF.